The entry below describes one T cell receptor beta chain. Its antigen is unknown. With a J-beta primer mix and a sample-barcoded 5' primer, a second PCR ran 7 to 11 cycles. TCRdb recomputed calls from the 5' RACE reads with MiXCR, one row per CDR3 protein. The sample shows about 1.8 million distinct CDR3 sequences, approximately 50% of them seen only once. The data stem from a study of blood T cells in healthy people across ages. Study results and limitations: Roughly linear declines in TCR beta diversity per million T cells occurred with age. Relative to aged donors, long-lived donors carried more naive CD4+ cells and displayed higher diversity. No one knew whether donors had CMV, which possibly confounded expanded clonotype changes.

Germline lookup yields CDR1 LNHDA and CDR2 SQIVND (reference sequence). The CDR3 contains 15 residues. V was cut by 10 bases and J by 0 bases, with 19 bases left in between. Samples each yielded at least 5.5 micrograms of total RNA. V is TRBV19 and J is TRBJ2-7; D uncertain. This receptor was identified in a woman aged 40 to 50 in good health. Material for sequencing was blood. The CDR3 DNA reads TGTGCCAATAGCCTTCACGGGCAAACCTCCTACGAGCAGTACTTC. It translates to CANSLHGQTSYEQYF.